This T cell receptor beta chain is drawn from a study of blood T cell repertoires in COVID-19. Study at large: From the United States, Italy and Spain came samples of acute and convalescent COVID-19. T cells, B-cell-depleted T cells, or PBMCs provided the cDNA or gDNA that served as material.

Enrolled during active infection, Seattle patients were then followed longitudinally. Original processing methods: Reference gene primer amplification yielded estimated nucleated cell counts. Generated by immunoSEQ multiplex PCR, the TCRdb table keeps only in-frame clones and is missing some. V and J calls and clone size follow that table, whereas D and trimming were derived from the DNA. Found here are 200,000 to 250,000 clones, 80% to 85% of them singletons; the top ten hold 8% to 10%. CDR1 is SGHTA and CDR2 is FQGTGA in the germline V gene. V shed 5 bases, J shed 0 bases, and the junction held 5 bases outside the gene matches. The CDR3 covers 16 residues.

The TCR was taken from a woman of 80 years or more with COVID-19, enrolled during active disease. The source material was peripheral blood. The chain employs TRBV7-3 and TRBJ2-1; 9 bases map to TRBD2. The CDR3 loop reads CASSRLAGSSYNEQFF. CDR3 DNA: TGTGCCAGCAGCCGCCTAGCGGGAAGCTCCTACAATGAGCAGTTCTTC.